Below are 11 T cell receptor beta chains sequenced from a single sample in a study of shared clonotypes between healthy human individuals. The naive CD8 subset, CD45RO-negative cells positively selected for CCR7, excluded terminally differentiated effector memory CD45RA+ cells. Produced via immunoSEQ multiplex PCR; TCRdb's table is partial and in-frame only. The sample contains approximately 590,000 clones, over 95% of which appear only once. The material sequenced was naive CD8+ T cells sorted from blood. Every receptor here comes from a young woman in good health.

The rearrangement links TRBV15 to TRBJ1-2, with a weak D call TRBD1 (5 bases). V was cut by 5 bases and J by 5 bases, with 12 bases left in between. This CDR3 is 13 amino acids long. Germline V lookup: CDR1 LNHNV, CDR2 YYDKDF (reference sequence). CDR3: CATSVAEGYGYTF. CDR3 nucleotides: TGTGCCACCAGCGTCGCCGAGGGGTATGGCTACACCTTC.

The chain has TRBV7-9 and TRBJ2-7; 15 positions agree with TRBD2. Germline loops: CDR1 SEHNR, CDR2 FQNEAQ (reference sequence). Trimming took 5 bases from V and 5 from J; bases not matched to a gene: 7. This CDR3 is 16 amino acids long. In DNA form, the CDR3 reads TGTGCCAGCAGCCCCGGGACTAGCGGGAGGCAGGACGAGCAGTACTTC. As protein: CASSPGTSGRQDEQYF.

The rearrangement uses TRBV6-1 and TRBJ2-7; D not resolved. Germline V CDR1 and CDR2: MNHNS, SASEGT. The CDR3 has 16 residues. The ends were cut back, 2 bases at V and 1 base at J, with 15 bases in the middle. CDR3 DNA sequence: TGTGCCAGCAGTGAATCAACACCCAAATTTTCCTACGAGCAGTACTTC. It translates to CASSESTPKFSYEQYF.

V and J are TRBV28 and TRBJ1-5; no definite D call. CDR1 is MDHEN, CDR2 SYDVKM, per germline. The length of the CDR3 is 14 residues. V was cut by 3 bases and J by 6 bases, with 12 bases left in between. CDR3 coding DNA: TGTGCCAGCAGTTTTAGGTTGGGCGGTCAGCCCCAGCATTTT. This gives the protein CASSFRLGGQPQHF. Based on the CDR3 plus reference TRBV28 and TRBJ1-5, the full variable domain is DVKVTQSSRYLVKRTGEKVFLECVQDMDHENMFWYRQDPGLGLRLIYFSYDVKMKEKGDIPEGYSVSREKKERFSLILESASTNQTSMYLCASSFRLGGQPQHFGDGTRLSIL.

This sequence joins TRBV25-1 and TRBJ2-1, with 9 bases lining up with TRBD2. Per the germline V gene, CDR1 is MGHDK and CDR2 is SYGVNS. With 3 bases clipped from V and 4 bases from J, the junction kept 7 bases outside the gene matches. The CDR3 contains 16 residues. Written as DNA, the CDR3 is TGTGCCAGCAGTGAGCCCCTAGCGGGGCGATACAATGAGCAGTTCTTC. Amino acid sequence: CASSEPLAGRYNEQFF.

The chain carries TRBV5-6 and TRBJ2-1; maybe TRBD1 (5 bases). Trimming took off 6 bases at V and 7 bases at J, with 20 bases between the two ends. This CDR3 comprises 15 residues. Germline CDR1 is SGHDT and CDR2 is YYEEEE. The CDR3 DNA reads TGTGCCAGCAATCAGGTAGGGGCCGTGGGGAATGAGCAGTTCTTC. Protein sequence: CASNQVGAVGNEQFF.

The rearrangement links TRBV28 to TRBJ2-1; a weak D match, TRBD1 (6 bases). The ends were cut back, 6 bases at V and 7 bases at J, with 13 bases in the middle. From germline, CDR1 is MDHEN and CDR2 SYDVKM. This CDR3 spans 13 amino acids. The CDR3 protein is CASSPTGLNEQFF. In DNA, the CDR3 is TGTGCCAGCAGCCCCACAGGGTTAAATGAGCAGTTCTTC.

This clone was detected a few times. The chain couples TRBV27 to TRBJ2-7; D remains ambiguous. Trimming shortened V by 2 bases and J by 5 bases, and 1 base separated the two germline ends. The CDR3 runs to 10 residues. Germline lookup yields CDR1 MNHEY and CDR2 SMNVEV (reference sequence). CDR3 loop: CASSLNEQYF. The CDR3 DNA is TGTGCCAGCAGTTTAAACGAGCAGTACTTC.

The chain employs TRBV28 and TRBJ1-5; TRBD1 matches 9 bases. Germline CDR1 reads MDHEN; CDR2 reads SYDVKM. With 8 bases clipped from V and 4 bases from J, the junction kept 3 bases outside the gene matches. This CDR3 has 13 residues. CDR3 loop: CASLDRGNQPQHF. For the CDR3, the DNA is TGTGCCAGCCTCGACAGGGGGAATCAGCCCCAGCATTTT.

The rearrangement links TRBV2 to TRBJ1-3, with D maybe TRBD1 (6 bases). The CDR3 has 14 residues. V was cut by 6 bases and J by 0 bases, with 9 bases left in between. Germline CDR1 reads SNHLY; CDR2 reads FYNNEI. In nucleotides, the CDR3 is TGTGCCAGCAGCCACAGGGACTCTGGAAACACCATATATTTT. Translating it yields CASSHRDSGNTIYF.

The CDR3 coding sequence is TGTGCCAGCAGACCCCGGACGGGAGACGAGTGGGTTAACTATTATGGCTACACCTTC. This translates into CASRPRTGDEWVNYYGYTF. The V call is TRBV28, the J call TRBJ1-2, with D unclear. V lost 6 bases to trimming and J lost 5 bases, with 31 bases between them. Germline lookup yields CDR1 MDHEN and CDR2 SYDVKM. CDR3 length equals 19 residues.